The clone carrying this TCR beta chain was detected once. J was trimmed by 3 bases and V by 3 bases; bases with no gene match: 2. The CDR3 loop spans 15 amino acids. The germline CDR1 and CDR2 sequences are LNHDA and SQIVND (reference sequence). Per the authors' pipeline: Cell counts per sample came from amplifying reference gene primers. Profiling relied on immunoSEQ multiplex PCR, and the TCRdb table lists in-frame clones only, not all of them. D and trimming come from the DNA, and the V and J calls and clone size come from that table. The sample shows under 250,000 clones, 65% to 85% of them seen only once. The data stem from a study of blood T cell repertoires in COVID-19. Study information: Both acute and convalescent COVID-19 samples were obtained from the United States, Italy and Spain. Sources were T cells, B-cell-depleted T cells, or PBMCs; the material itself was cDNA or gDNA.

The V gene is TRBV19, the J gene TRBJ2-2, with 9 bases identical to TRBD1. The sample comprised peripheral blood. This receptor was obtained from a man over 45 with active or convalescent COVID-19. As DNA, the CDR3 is TGTGCCAGTAGTATGGGGACAGGGTACACCGGGGAGCTGTTTTTT. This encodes CASSMGTGYTGELFF.